One and the same sample provided the 10 T cell receptor beta chains below, sequenced in a study of lymphopenia after photon versus proton radiotherapy. Repertoires were generated with immunoSEQ multiplex PCR, while TCRdb's copy carries only in-frame clones and drops some. This table has roughly 30,000 clones, roughly 90% appearing once. This material consisted of peripheral blood, taken from a patient treated with photon-based radiotherapy. These receptors were collected from a woman aged 45-65 years with pancreatic cancer.

V usage is TRBV7-2 and J usage is TRBJ1-1; tentative D call: TRBD1 (5 bases). The length of the CDR3 is 13 residues. CDR1 and CDR2 (germline): SGHTA, FQGNSA. V lost 6 bases and J lost 3, with 11 bases in between. The CDR3 here is CASRRGWDTEAFF. The CDR3 DNA reads as TGTGCCAGCAGACGGGGGTGGGACACTGAAGCTTTCTTT.

This clone has a handful of counts. The chain is built from TRBV10-3 and TRBJ2-5, with 8 positions matching TRBD2. With V trimmed by 4 bases and J by 5 bases, 9 bases remained unmatched. CDR1 ENHRY and CDR2 SYGVKD come from the germline V gene. This CDR3 is built from 15 residues. Here the CDR3 reads CAISAREDWEETQYF. The CDR3 DNA reads as TGTGCCATCAGTGCGCGGGAGGATTGGGAGGAGACCCAGTACTTC.

The chain couples TRBV18 to TRBJ2-5, with 8 positions matching TRBD1. V trimming: 3 bases; J trimming: 4 bases; junction bases outside the gene matches: 7. The CDR3 is made up of 15 amino acids. Germline-derived CDR1 and CDR2 are KGHSH and LQKENI. As DNA, the CDR3 is TGTGCCAGCTCACCGACAGGGGCCGGGGGAGAGACCCAGTACTTC. Amino acid sequence: CASSPTGAGGETQYF.

The chain recombines TRBV6-5 with TRBJ2-2; TRBD2 matches 10 bases. The CDR3 runs to 15 residues. Germline lookup yields CDR1 MNHEY and CDR2 SVGAGI. The junction had 5 bases not matched to a gene; V was cut back by 2 bases and J by 8 bases. CDR3 region: CASSYLAGEGGELFF. In DNA, the CDR3 is TGTGCCAGCAGTTACCTAGCGGGAGAAGGGGGGGAGCTGTTTTTT.

The sample holds one count of this clone. The chain links TRBV9 to TRBJ2-7; 11 nucleotides match TRBD1. Trimming removed 4 bases from V and 7 bases from J; junction bases left unmatched: 7. The CDR3 runs to 14 residues. Germline V CDR1 and CDR2: SGDLS, YYNGEE. The CDR3 sequence is CASSPGQGAWEQYF. Written as DNA, the CDR3 is TGTGCCAGCAGCCCCGGACAGGGGGCATGGGAGCAGTACTTC.

This clone has just a few counts. The chain is built from TRBV19 and TRBJ1-1; D is unresolved. The ends were cut back, 2 bases at V and 0 bases at J, with 4 bases in the middle. The CDR3 contains 13 residues. CDR1 and CDR2 from the germline V gene are LNHDA and SQIVND (reference sequence). The CDR3 reads CASSIQMNTEAFF. The CDR3 nucleotides are TGTGCCAGTAGTATACAGATGAACACTGAAGCTTTCTTT.

This clone is a singleton in its sample. The chain is built from TRBV15 and TRBJ2-7, with 8 bases aligning to TRBD1. The CDR3 contains 14 residues. Trimming at V came to 1 base and at J to 9 bases, leaving 8 bases not matched to a gene. The germline V gene has CDR1 LNHNV and CDR2 YYDKDF (reference sequence). For the CDR3, the DNA is TGTGCCACCAGCAGAGGAATGGCGGGACAGGTGCAGTACTTC. It encodes CATSRGMAGQVQYF.

This sequence joins TRBV4-1 and TRBJ2-7; no clear D gene. CDR1 and CDR2 from the germline V gene are MGHRA and YSYEKL. The ends were cut back, 1 base at V and 2 bases at J, with 6 bases in the middle. CDR3 length: 13 residues. CDR3 DNA sequence: TGCGCCAGCAGCCAAGTCTCAACCTACGAGCAGTACTTC. It translates to CASSQVSTYEQYF.

The chain has TRBV27 and TRBJ2-7, with D possibly being TRBD2 (5 bases). Trimming took off 5 bases at V and 2 bases at J, with 13 bases between the two ends. Germline V gene sequence: CDR1 MNHEY, CDR2 SMNVEV (reference sequence). The CDR3 has 14 amino acids. CDR3: CASSPHGEPYEQYF. In DNA, the CDR3 is TGTGCCAGCAGTCCACACGGGGAACCCTACGAGCAGTACTTC.

This chain uses TRBV4-1 with TRBJ2-4; TRBD2 matches at 10 bases. CDR1 and CDR2 (germline): MGHRA, YSYEKL. This CDR3 is built from 20 residues. Germline trimming cut 1 base from V and 0 bases from J; bases unmatched to any gene: 12. The DNA of the CDR3 is TGCGCCAGCAGCCAAGTGTGGCTAGCGGGAGAGAAAGGAGCCAAAAACATTCAGTACTTC. Protein: CASSQVWLAGEKGAKNIQYF.